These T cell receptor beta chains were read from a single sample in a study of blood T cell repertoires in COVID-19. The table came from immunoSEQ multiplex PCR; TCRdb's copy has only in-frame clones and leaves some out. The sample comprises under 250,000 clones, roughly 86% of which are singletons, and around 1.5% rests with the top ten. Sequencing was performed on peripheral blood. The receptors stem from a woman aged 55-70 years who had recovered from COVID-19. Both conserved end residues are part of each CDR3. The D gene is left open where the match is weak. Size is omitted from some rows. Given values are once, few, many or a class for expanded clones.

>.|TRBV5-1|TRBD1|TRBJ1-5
TGCGCCAGCAGCTTGGGTCAGGGGGATCAGCCCCAGCATTTT
CASSLGQGDQPQHF
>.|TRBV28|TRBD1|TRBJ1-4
TGTGCCAGCAGTTGGGGAACGGGACAGGGAAGAGATGAAAAACTGTTTTTT
CASSWGTGQGRDEKLFF
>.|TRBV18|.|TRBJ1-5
TGTGCCAGCTCACCGTATAGCAATCAGCCCCAGCATTTT
CASSPYSNQPQHF
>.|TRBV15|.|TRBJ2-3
TGTGCCACCAGCAGAGATTCCCGTACAGGGCTCAGCACAGATACGCAGTATTTT
CATSRDSRTGLSTDTQYF
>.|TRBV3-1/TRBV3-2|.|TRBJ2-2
TGTGCCAGCAGCCTAAAGGCCGCGGTGGGGGAGCTGTTTTTT
CASSLKAAVGELFF
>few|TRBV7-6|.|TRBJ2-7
TGTGCCAGCAGCTTAGGGTCGACATCCATATTCTACGAGCAGTACTTC
CASSLGSTSIFYEQYF
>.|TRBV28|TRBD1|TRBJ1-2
TGTGCCAGCACCACAGGGGATGGCTACACCTTC
CASTTGDGYTF
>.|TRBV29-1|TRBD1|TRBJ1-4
TGCAGCGTTGCCGGGACAGGGTCCGAAAAACTGTTTTTT
CSVAGTGSEKLFF
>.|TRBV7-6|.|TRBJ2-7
TGTGCCAGCAGCCGAAGCCCGAACAGGGATTTCCCCCCCGAGCAGTACTTC
CASSRSPNRDFPPEQYF
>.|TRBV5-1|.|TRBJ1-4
TGCGCCAGCAGACAGCCGGGAACAACTAATGAAAAACTGTTTTTT
CASRQPGTTNEKLFF
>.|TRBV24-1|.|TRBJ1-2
TGTGCCACCAGTGATTATCGGGGGGATACTAACTATGGCTACACCTTC
CATSDYRGDTNYGYTF
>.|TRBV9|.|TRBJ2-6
TGTGCCAGCAGCGTGGACATCTCTGGGGCCAACGTCCTGACTTTC
CASSVDISGANVLTF
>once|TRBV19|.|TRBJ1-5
TGTGCCAGTAGTATAGATGCATCCGGGGGGCGCGTCAAGCCCCAGCATTTT
CASSIDASGGRVKPQHF
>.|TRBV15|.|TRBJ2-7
TGTGCCACCAGCAGAGAGCCTAAAGGGGCGGGGACCGAGCAGTACTTC
CATSREPKGAGTEQYF
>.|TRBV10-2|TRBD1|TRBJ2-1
TGCGCCAGCAGGGGACAGGGTTTCAATGAGCAGTTCTTC
CASRGQGFNEQFF
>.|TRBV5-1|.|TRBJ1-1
TGCGCCAGCAGCTTGGCCGGGGGTAACACTGAAGCTTTCTTT
CASSLAGGNTEAFF
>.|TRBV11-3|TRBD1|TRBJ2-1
TGTGCCAGCAAACACGGGACAGGTAGGAACGAGCAGTTCTTC
CASKHGTGRNEQFF
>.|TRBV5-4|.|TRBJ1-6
TGTGCCAGCAGCTTGACACAGGGTAATAATTCACCCCTCCACTTT
CASSLTQGNNSPLHF
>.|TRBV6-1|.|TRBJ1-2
TGTGCCAGCAGTGAACAGCTGGGAGGGGGCTATGGCTACACCTTC
CASSEQLGGGYGYTF
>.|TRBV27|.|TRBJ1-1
TGTGCCAGCAGTCTCTGGGGGGCTGAAGCTTTCTTT
CASSLWGAEAFF
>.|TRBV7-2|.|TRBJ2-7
TGTGCCAGCAGCCTCCGGGACTCCTCCTACGAGCAGTACTTC
CASSLRDSSYEQYF
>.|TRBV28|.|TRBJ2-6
TGTGCCAGCATACAGGCCCCTGGGGCCAACGTCCTGACTTTC
CASIQAPGANVLTF
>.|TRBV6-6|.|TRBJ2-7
TGTGCCAGCAGTCCTCCTCGGGGATCCTACGAGCAGTACTTC
CASSPPRGSYEQYF
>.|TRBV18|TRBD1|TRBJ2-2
TGTGCCAGCTCAATCGGACAGGGGGTCACCGGGGAGCTGTTTTTT
CASSIGQGVTGELFF
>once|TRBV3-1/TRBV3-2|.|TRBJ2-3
TGTGCCAGCAGCCTACTTGGGGGCGAGGGCACAGATACGCAGTATTTT
CASSLLGGEGTDTQYF
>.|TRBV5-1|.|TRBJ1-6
TGCGCCAGCAGCCTGCGCCAAGCAGGGTCCCACCCCAGCTCCTATAATTCACCCCTCCACTTT
CASSLRQAGSHPSSYNSPLHF
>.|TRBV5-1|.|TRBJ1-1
TGCGCCAGCAGCTTTGGTAATGGGGGCGGGACTGAAGCTTTCTTT
CASSFGNGGGTEAFF
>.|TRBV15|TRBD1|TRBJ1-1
TGTGCCACCAGCAGAGAAACAGGGGGCGCGGGAACTGAAGCTTTCTTT
CATSRETGGAGTEAFF
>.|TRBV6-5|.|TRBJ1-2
TGTGCCAGCAGTCGCCTCCGGGAATATGGCTACACCTTC
CASSRLREYGYTF
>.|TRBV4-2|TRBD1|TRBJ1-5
TGTGCCAGCAGCCAAGTGGGACAGGTCAATCGGCCCCAGCATTTT
CASSQVGQVNRPQHF
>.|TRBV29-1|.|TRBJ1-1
TGCAGCGTCGCTAACAGGGTAATGAACACTGAAGCTTTCTTT
CSVANRVMNTEAFF
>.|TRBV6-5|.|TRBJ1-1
TGTGCCAGCAGCCCCCCGGGCAGGGGTGAAGCTTTCTTT
CASSPPGRGEAFF
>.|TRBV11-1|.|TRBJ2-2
TGTGCCAGCAGCTTAGAGTTTTCCAGGCATACCGGGGAGCTGTTTTTT
CASSLEFSRHTGELFF